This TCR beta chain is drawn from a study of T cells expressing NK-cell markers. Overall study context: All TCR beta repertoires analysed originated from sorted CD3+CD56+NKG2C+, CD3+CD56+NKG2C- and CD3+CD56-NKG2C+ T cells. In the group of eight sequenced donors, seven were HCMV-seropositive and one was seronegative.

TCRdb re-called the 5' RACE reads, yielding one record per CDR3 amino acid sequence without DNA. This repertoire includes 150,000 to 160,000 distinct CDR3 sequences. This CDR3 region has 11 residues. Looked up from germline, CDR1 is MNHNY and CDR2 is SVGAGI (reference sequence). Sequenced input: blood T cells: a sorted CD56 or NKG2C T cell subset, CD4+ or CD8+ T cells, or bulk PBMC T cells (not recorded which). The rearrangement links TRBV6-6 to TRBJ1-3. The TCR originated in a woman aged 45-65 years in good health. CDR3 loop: CASYLADTIYF.